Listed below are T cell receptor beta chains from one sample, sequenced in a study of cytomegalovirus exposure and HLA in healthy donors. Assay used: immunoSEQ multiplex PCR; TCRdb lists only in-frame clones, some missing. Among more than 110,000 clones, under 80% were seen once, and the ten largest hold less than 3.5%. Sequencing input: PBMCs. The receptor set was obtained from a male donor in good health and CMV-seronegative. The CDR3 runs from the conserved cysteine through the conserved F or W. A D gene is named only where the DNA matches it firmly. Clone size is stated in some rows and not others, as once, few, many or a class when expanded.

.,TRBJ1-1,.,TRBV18,CASSTIRVNTEAFF,TGTGCCAGCTCAACCATCAGGGTGAACACTGAAGCTTTCTTT
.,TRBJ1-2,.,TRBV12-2,CASRSVKDYGYTF,TGTGCAAGTCGGTCGGTTAAAGACTATGGCTACACCTTC
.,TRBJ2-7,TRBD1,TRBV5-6,CASSLSIGQDTYEQYF,TGTGCCAGCAGCTTGTCAATCGGACAGGACACCTACGAGCAGTACTTC
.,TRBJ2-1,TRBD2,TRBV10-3,CAITPGTSGRGASNEQFF,TGTGCCATCACCCCCGGGACTAGCGGGAGAGGGGCCTCCAATGAGCAGTTCTTC
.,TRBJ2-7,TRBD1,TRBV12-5,CASGRRDRPYEQYF,TGTGCTAGTGGACGCCGGGACAGACCCTACGAGCAGTACTTC
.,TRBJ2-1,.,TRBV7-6,CASSPGEDEQFF,TGTGCCAGCAGCCCCGGCGAGGATGAGCAGTTCTTC
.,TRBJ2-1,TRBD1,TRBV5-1,CASSTGQGSLGEQFF,TGCGCCAGCAGCACCGGACAGGGTTCGTTGGGGGAGCAGTTCTTC
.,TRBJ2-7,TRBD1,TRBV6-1,CASSGPGQGVYEQYF,TGTGCCAGCAGTGGACCGGGACAGGGTGTCTACGAGCAGTACTTC
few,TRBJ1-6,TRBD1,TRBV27,CASSFGQGAGSPLHF,TGTGCCAGCAGTTTCGGACAGGGGGCTGGGTCACCCCTCCACTTT
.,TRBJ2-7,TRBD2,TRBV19,CASRLRTSDYEQYF,TGTGCCAGTAGGCTCAGGACTAGCGACTACGAGCAGTACTTC
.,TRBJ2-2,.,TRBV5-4,CASTLQGRTDTGELFF,TGTGCCAGCACCCTCCAGGGGAGAACGGACACCGGGGAGCTGTTTTTT
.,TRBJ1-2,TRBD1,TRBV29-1,CSVGGQGGGYTF,TGCAGCGTTGGGGGACAGGGGGGTGGCTACACCTTC
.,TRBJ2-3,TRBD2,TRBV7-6,CASSLGSGGSTDTQYF,TGTGCCAGCAGCTTAGGGAGCGGGGGTAGCACAGATACGCAGTATTTT
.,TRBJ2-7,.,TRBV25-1,CASSPGTYEQYF,TGTGCCAGCAGCCCCGGGACCTACGAGCAGTACTTC
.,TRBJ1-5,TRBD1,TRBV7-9,CASSSGQGRKEYGQPQHF,TGTGCCAGCAGCTCGGGACAGGGGCGCAAGGAATACGGTCAGCCCCAGCATTTT
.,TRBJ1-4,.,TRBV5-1,CASSLLGGGLSNEKLFF,TGCGCCAGCAGCCTCCTGGGGGGGGGCTTATCTAATGAAAAACTGTTTTTT
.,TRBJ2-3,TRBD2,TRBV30,CAWSEASGYQDTQYF,TGTGCCTGGAGTGAAGCTAGCGGGTATCAAGATACGCAGTATTTT
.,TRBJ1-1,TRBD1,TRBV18,CASSRRTGDTEAFF,TGTGCCAGCTCACGCAGGACAGGGGACACTGAAGCTTTCTTT
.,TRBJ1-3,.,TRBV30,CAWSGQAGNTIYF,TGTGCCTGGAGTGGACAGGCTGGAAACACCATATATTTT
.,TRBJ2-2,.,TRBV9,CASSASHRVTYTGELFF,TGTGCCAGCAGCGCAAGTCACAGGGTAACCTACACCGGGGAGCTGTTTTTT
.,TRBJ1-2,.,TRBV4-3,CASSQDFRANGYTF,TGCGCCAGCAGCCAAGATTTCAGGGCTAATGGCTACACCTTC
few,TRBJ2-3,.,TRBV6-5,CASRYSTDTQYF,TGTGCCAGCAGGTATAGCACAGATACGCAGTATTTT
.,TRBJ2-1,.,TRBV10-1,CASSEPNNEQFF,TGCGCCAGCAGTGAACCTAACAATGAGCAGTTCTTC
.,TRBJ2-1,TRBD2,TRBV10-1,CASSESSGSPANEQFF,TGCGCCAGCAGTGAGTCGAGCGGGAGTCCAGCCAATGAGCAGTTCTTC
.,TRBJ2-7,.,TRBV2,CASSETSEQYF,TGTGCCAGCAGTGAAACGAGCGAGCAGTACTTC
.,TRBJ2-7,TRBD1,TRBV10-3,CATRTGVYSEQYF,TGTGCCACCAGGACAGGGGTTTATTCCGAGCAGTACTTC